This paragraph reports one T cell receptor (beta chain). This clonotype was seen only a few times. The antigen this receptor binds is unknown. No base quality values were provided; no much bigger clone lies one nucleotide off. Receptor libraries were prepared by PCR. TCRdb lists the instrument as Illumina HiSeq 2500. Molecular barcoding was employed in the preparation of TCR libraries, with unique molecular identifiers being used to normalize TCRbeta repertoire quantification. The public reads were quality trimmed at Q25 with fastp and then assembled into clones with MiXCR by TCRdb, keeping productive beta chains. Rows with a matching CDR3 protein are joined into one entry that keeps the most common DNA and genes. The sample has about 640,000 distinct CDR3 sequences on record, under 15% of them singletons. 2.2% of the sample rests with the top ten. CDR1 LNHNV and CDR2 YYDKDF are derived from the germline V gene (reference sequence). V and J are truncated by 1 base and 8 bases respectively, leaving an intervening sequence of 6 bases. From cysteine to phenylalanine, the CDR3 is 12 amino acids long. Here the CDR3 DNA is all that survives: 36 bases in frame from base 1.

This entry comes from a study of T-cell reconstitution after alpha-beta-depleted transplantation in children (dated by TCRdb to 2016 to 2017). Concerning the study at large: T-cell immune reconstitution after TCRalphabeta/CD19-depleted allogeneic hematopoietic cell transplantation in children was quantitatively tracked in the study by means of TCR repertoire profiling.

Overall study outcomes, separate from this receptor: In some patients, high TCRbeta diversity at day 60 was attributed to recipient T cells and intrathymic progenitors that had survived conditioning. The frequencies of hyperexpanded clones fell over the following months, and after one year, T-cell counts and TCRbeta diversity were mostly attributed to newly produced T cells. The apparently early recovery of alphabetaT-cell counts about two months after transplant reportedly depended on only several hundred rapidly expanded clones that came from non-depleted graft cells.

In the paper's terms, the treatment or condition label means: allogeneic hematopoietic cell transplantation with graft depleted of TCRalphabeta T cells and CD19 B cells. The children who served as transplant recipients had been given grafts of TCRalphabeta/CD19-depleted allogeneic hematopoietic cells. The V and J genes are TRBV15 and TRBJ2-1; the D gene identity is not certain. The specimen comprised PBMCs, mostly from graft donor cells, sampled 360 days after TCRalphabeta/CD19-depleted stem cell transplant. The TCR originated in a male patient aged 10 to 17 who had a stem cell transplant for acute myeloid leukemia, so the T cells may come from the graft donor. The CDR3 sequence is CATSRVMDEQFF. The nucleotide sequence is TGTGCCACCAGCAGAGTTATGGATGAGCAGTTCTTC.